These 27 T cell receptor beta chains share one sample of origin, sequenced in a study of beta chain features in type 1 diabetes. Reverse transcribing all isolated RNA meant expressed TCRB transcripts were sequenced. Libraries were prepared by immunoSEQ multiplex PCR; TCRdb keeps only in-frame clonotypes and omits some of them. Altogether under 400,000 clones are present, approximately 12% being singletons, with the ten largest covering approximately 0.015%. Source material: naive CD4+ T cells from blood. Source of these receptors: a man aged 18 to 30 in good health.

This clone has just a few counts. The V and J genes are TRBV5-1 and TRBJ2-5, with TRBD2 identical over 11 bases. This CDR3 is 19 amino acids long. V was clipped by 4 bases and J by 2 bases; unmatched bases: 16. Germline V lookup: CDR1 SGHRS, CDR2 YFSETQ. The CDR3 DNA sequence: TGCGCCAGCAGCCAAATTGGCGGTAGCGGGAGGGCCTTACAAGAGACCCAGTACTTC. It yields the protein CASSQIGGSGRALQETQYF.

This clone was seen more than once but under ten times. J is TRBJ2-7 and V is TRBV4-2; 8 bases align to TRBD1. This CDR3 region has 13 residues. J was trimmed by 10 bases and V by 4 bases; bases with no gene match: 9. CDR1 LGHNA and CDR2 YNFKEQ come from the germline V gene. This chain's CDR3 is CASSPGTGYLQYF. The CDR3 coding sequence is TGTGCCAGCAGCCCCGGGACAGGCTATTTACAGTACTTC.

This clone was seen more than once but under ten times. The chain couples TRBV5-4 to TRBJ2-5; a weak D match, TRBD1 (6 bases). This CDR3 region has 15 residues. Looked up from germline, CDR1 is SGHNT and CDR2 is YYREEE (reference sequence). The V end lost 2 bases, the J end lost 0 bases, and 11 bases lay between the germline ends. CDR3 region: CASSFITGNQETQYF. For the CDR3, the DNA is TGTGCCAGCAGCTTTATTACAGGGAACCAAGAGACCCAGTACTTC.

This clone has only one observation. The chain joins TRBV5-4 to TRBJ2-7; D may be TRBD2 (5 bases). Germline CDR1 and CDR2: SGHNT and YYREEE (reference sequence). The CDR3 covers 14 residues. The ends were cut back, 4 bases at V and 2 bases at J, with 13 bases in the middle. The CDR3 region is CASSVGLGAYEQYF. CDR3 bases: TGTGCCAGCAGCGTCGGACTGGGAGCCTACGAGCAGTACTTC.

The rearrangement joins TRBV30 to TRBJ2-3; the D gene is possibly TRBD2 (5 bases). Germline CDR1 and CDR2: GTSNPN and SVGIG (reference sequence). The V end lost 8 bases, the J end lost 6 bases, and 24 bases lay between the germline ends. This CDR3 is 15 amino acids long. The CDR3 protein is CAGGTGLAKIDTQYF. The CDR3 coding sequence is TGTGCCGGAGGAACTGGACTGGCCAAAATCGATACGCAGTATTTT. Complete variable domain (other parts from reference TRBV30 and TRBJ2-3): SQTIHQWPATLVQPVGSPLSLECTVEGTSNPNLYWYRQAAGRGLQLLFYSVGIGQISSEVPQNLSASRPQDRQFILSSKKLLLSDSGFYLCAGGTGLAKIDTQYFGPGTRLTVL.

This chain joins TRBV6-5 and TRBJ2-7; 8 bases agree with TRBD2. From germline, CDR1 is MNHEY and CDR2 SVGAGI. The CDR3 sequence is 14 residues long. After removal of 5 bases from V and 6 bases from J, the junction contained 9 bases not matched to a gene. CDR3 sequence: CASSLGTSRSEQYF. The CDR3 nucleotides are TGTGCCAGCAGTCTCGGGACTAGTCGTAGCGAGCAGTACTTC.

In this sample, this clone turned up a few times. The gene calls are TRBV6-6 and TRBJ2-1; possibly TRBD1 for D (5 bases). CDR3 length equals 12 residues. The V gene lost 0 bases and the J gene lost 13 bases, with 10 bases spanning the gap. CDR1 and CDR2 (germline): MNHNY, SVGAGI (reference sequence). DNA of the CDR3: TGTGCCAGCAGTTACTCCGCCCAGGGCCAGTTCTTC. Translation: CASSYSAQGQFF.

In this sample, this clone turned up a few times. The rearrangement uses TRBV9 and TRBJ2-1; possibly TRBD1 for D (5 bases). The CDR3 extends over 13 amino acids. Germline loops: CDR1 SGDLS, CDR2 YYNGEE. Deletions cut 0 bases from V and 10 bases from J, with 11 bases between. This CDR3 reads CASSVVRGFEQFF. The DNA of the CDR3 is TGTGCCAGCAGCGTAGTAAGGGGTTTCGAGCAGTTCTTC.

The table lists this clone with a count of one. The chain joins TRBV6-5 to TRBJ1-1; D might be TRBD1 (6 bases). V gave up 0 bases and J gave up 2 bases, with 10 bases separating them. The CDR3 has 15 amino acids. The germline CDR1 and CDR2 sequences are MNHEY and SVGAGI. The CDR3 bases are TGTGCCAGCAGTTACTCGGGACACCCAAACACTGAAGCTTTCTTT. Encoded protein: CASSYSGHPNTEAFF.

The rearrangement links TRBV19 to TRBJ2-5; perhaps TRBD1 as D (6 bases). V lost 7 bases and J lost 5, with 14 bases in between. This CDR3 has 13 amino acids. In germline, CDR1 is LNHDA, CDR2 SQIVND (reference sequence). The CDR3 DNA is TGTGCCAGTACCTCTTCAGGGGACGAGACCCAGTACTTC. This gives the protein CASTSSGDETQYF.

This chain uses TRBV4-2 with TRBJ2-7, with 10 bases fitting TRBD2. Germline CDR1 and CDR2: LGHNA and YNFKEQ. V lost 0 bases and J lost 9; bases outside the gene matches: 17. This CDR3 has 18 residues. The CDR3: CASSQDRPLAGSLRGQYF. CDR3 DNA sequence: TGTGCCAGCAGCCAAGATCGCCCACTAGCGGGAAGCTTACGAGGGCAGTACTTC.

V usage is TRBV19 and J usage is TRBJ1-5; tentatively, D is TRBD1 (5 bases). V lost 3 bases to trimming and J lost 9 bases, with 12 bases between them. CDR3 length equals 13 residues. Germline lookup yields CDR1 LNHDA and CDR2 SQIVND (reference sequence). Here the CDR3 reads CASSIPGLGPQHF. The CDR3 DNA reads as TGTGCCAGTAGTATCCCAGGGTTGGGGCCCCAGCATTTT.

V usage is TRBV28 and J usage is TRBJ1-1; D call uncertain. Germline CDR1 is MDHEN and CDR2 is SYDVKM. V was trimmed by 10 bases and J by 4 bases, leaving 10 bases between them. The length of the CDR3 is 11 residues. The CDR3 nucleotides are TGTGCCACCTTAGCGGTCACTGAAGCTTTCTTT. This encodes CATLAVTEAFF.

This rearrangement joins TRBV19 to TRBJ1-5, with D possibly being TRBD1 (5 bases). Trimming removed 3 bases from V and 0 bases from J, with 12 bases in between. The germline V gene has CDR1 LNHDA and CDR2 SQIVND (reference sequence). This CDR3 spans 16 amino acids. The CDR3 sequence: CASSITGEDSNQPQHF. DNA for the CDR3: TGTGCCAGTAGTATTACAGGAGAGGATAGCAATCAGCCCCAGCATTTT.

The J gene is TRBJ2-1, the V gene TRBV11-2, with 15 bases identical to TRBD2. Per the germline V gene, CDR1 is SGHAT and CDR2 is FQNNGV. The CDR3 consists of 19 residues. V was pared by 3 bases and J by 1 base, with 7 bases of the junction left unmatched. The CDR3: CASSFGLAGGWRSYNEQFF. The CDR3, as DNA: TGTGCCAGCAGCTTCGGACTAGCGGGGGGGTGGAGGTCCTACAATGAGCAGTTCTTC. Drawing the rest from reference TRBV11-2 and TRBJ2-1, the complete variable domain is EAGVAQSPRYKIIEKRQSVAFWCNPISGHATLYWYQQILGQGPKLLIQFQNNGVVDDSQLPKDRFSAERLKGVDSTLKIQPAKLEDSAVYLCASSFGLAGGWRSYNEQFFGPGTRLTVL.

This clone has just a few counts. This chain links TRBV7-9 with TRBJ2-3; TRBD2 matches 11 bases. Trimming took 5 bases from V and 2 from J; bases not matched to a gene: 12. Looked up from germline, CDR1 is SEHNR and CDR2 is FQNEAQ (reference sequence). This CDR3 is built from 18 residues. This chain's CDR3 is CASSITSGGAGVTDTQYF. The CDR3, as DNA: TGTGCCAGCAGCATCACTAGCGGGGGTGCCGGCGTCACAGATACGCAGTATTTT. Using reference TRBV7-9 and TRBJ2-3 for the parts outside the CDR3, the full variable domain is DTGVSQNPRHKITKRGQNVTFRCDPISEHNRLYWYRQTLGQGPEFLTYFQNEAQLEKSRLLSDRFSAERPKGSFSTLEIQRTEQGDSAMYLCASSITSGGAGVTDTQYFGPGTRLTVL.

The chain recombines TRBV14 with TRBJ2-1; TRBD2 matches at 13 bases. CDR1 is SGHDN and CDR2 is FVKESK in the germline V gene. The CDR3 spans 16 residues. V lost 4 bases and J lost 7; bases outside the gene matches: 7. This CDR3 is CASSRPGLAGSNEQFF. CDR3 bases: TGTGCCAGCAGCCGACCGGGACTAGCGGGATCTAATGAGCAGTTCTTC.

The J gene is TRBJ2-7, the V gene TRBV6-5; 8 bases are shared with TRBD2. CDR1 and CDR2 from the germline V gene are MNHEY and SVGAGI. J was trimmed by 2 bases and V by 2 bases; bases with no gene match: 8. There are 16 residues in the CDR3. The CDR3 DNA is TGTGCCAGCAGTTACGATGGCGGGGGGACCCCCTACGAGCAGTACTTC. Protein sequence: CASSYDGGGTPYEQYF.

V and J are TRBV18 and TRBJ2-7; D is ambiguous. There are 11 residues in the CDR3. Germline CDR1 and CDR2: KGHSH and LQKENI. V was shortened by 6 bases and J by 3 bases, with 6 bases between the two germline ends. In nucleotides, the CDR3 is TGTGCCAGCTCGTCCGGCTACGAGCAGTACTTC. Protein: CASSSGYEQYF. The whole variable domain, remainder taken from reference TRBV18 and TRBJ2-7, is NAGVMQNPRHLVRRRGQEARLRCSPMKGHSHVYWYRQLPEEGLKFMVYLQKENIIDESGMPKERFSAEFPKEGPSILRIQQVVRGDSAAYFCASSSGYEQYFGPGTRLTVT.

V and J are TRBV5-1 and TRBJ1-1; weak D call: TRBD1 (6 bases). The CDR3 sequence is 16 residues long. V was clipped by 0 bases and J by 6 bases, with 18 bases between them. Germline V CDR1 and CDR2: SGHRS, YFSETQ. For the CDR3, the DNA is TGCGCCAGCAGCTTGGAGGGGGTCCAGACAAGGGCTGAAGCTTTCTTT. Translation gives CASSLEGVQTRAEAFF.

This clone turned up a few times. The rearrangement links TRBV30 to TRBJ1-2, with no clear D. The CDR3 loop spans 12 amino acids. V shed 0 bases and J shed 7 bases, with 9 bases lying between them. The germline V gene has CDR1 GTSNPN and CDR2 SVGIG (reference sequence). The CDR3 coding sequence is TGTGCCTGGAGTGTCCAGGTCTCTGGCTACACCTTC. It specifies CAWSVQVSGYTF.

This chain's CDR3 is CASSQAGTAYTEAFF. Written as DNA, the CDR3 is TGCGCCAGCAGCCAAGCCGGGACAGCCTACACTGAAGCTTTCTTT. This chain connects TRBV5-1 to TRBJ1-1; 7 bases are shared with TRBD1. Germline values: CDR1 SGHRS, CDR2 YFSETQ. This CDR3 spans 15 amino acids. Trimming took 4 bases from V and 3 from J; bases not matched to a gene: 9.

This clone was counted only a few times. This chain connects TRBV5-4 to TRBJ1-2; weak D call: TRBD1 (6 bases). V gave up 9 bases and J gave up 4 bases, with 16 bases separating them. Germline lookup yields CDR1 SGHNT and CDR2 YYREEE (reference sequence). The CDR3 consists of 13 residues. CDR3 sequence reads: CATPKGVGYGYTF. CDR3 in DNA: TGTGCCACTCCCAAGGGGGTTGGCTATGGCTACACCTTC.

This clone was picked up a small number of times. The sample has other DNA sequences that encode this CDR3 too. CDR3 in DNA: TGTGCCTGGGGCCAGGACTATGGCTACACCTTC. As protein: CAWGQDYGYTF. This chain joins TRBV30 and TRBJ1-2; D gene uncertain. CDR1 is GTSNPN and CDR2 is SVGIG in the germline V gene (reference sequence). The V gene lost 5 bases and the J gene lost 3 bases, with 7 bases spanning the gap. The CDR3 contains 11 residues.

This clone was picked up a small number of times. The rearrangement joins TRBV6-5 to TRBJ1-4; the D gene is possibly TRBD1 (6 bases). The V end lost 2 bases, the J end lost 6 bases, and 13 bases lay between the germline ends. The CDR3 runs to 15 residues. The V gene's germline CDR1 is MNHEY and CDR2 SVGAGI. CDR3 sequence reads: CASSYDAGVHEKLFF. The CDR3 DNA is TGTGCCAGCAGTTACGATGCAGGGGTCCATGAAAAACTGTTTTTT.

The genes are TRBV6-5 and TRBJ1-6; TRBD1 agrees at 8 bases. CDR1 and CDR2 from the germline V gene are MNHEY and SVGAGI. This CDR3 is built from 16 residues. V lost 2 bases to trimming and J lost 8 bases; unmatched junction nucleotides: 8. The CDR3, as DNA: TGTGCCAGCAGTTACCGAGGACAGGGTACGCATTCACCCCTCCACTTT. Amino acids: CASSYRGQGTHSPLHF.

The chain carries TRBV30 and TRBJ1-5; TRBD1 matches at 7 bases. Losses at the gene ends were 2 bases for V and 0 bases for J; bases not matched to a gene: 13. Germline V CDR1 and CDR2: GTSNPN, SVGIG (reference sequence). CDR3 length: 18 residues. CDR3 amino acids: CAWSLARDSLYSNQPQHF. The CDR3 region has the DNA TGTGCCTGGAGTTTAGCCCGGGACAGCCTATATAGCAATCAGCCCCAGCATTTT. Combining the CDR3 with reference TRBV30 and TRBJ1-5 gives the whole variable domain SQTIHQWPATLVQPVGSPLSLECTVEGTSNPNLYWYRQAAGRGLQLLFYSVGIGQISSEVPQNLSASRPQDRQFILSSKKLLLSDSGFYLCAWSLARDSLYSNQPQHFGDGTRLSIL.